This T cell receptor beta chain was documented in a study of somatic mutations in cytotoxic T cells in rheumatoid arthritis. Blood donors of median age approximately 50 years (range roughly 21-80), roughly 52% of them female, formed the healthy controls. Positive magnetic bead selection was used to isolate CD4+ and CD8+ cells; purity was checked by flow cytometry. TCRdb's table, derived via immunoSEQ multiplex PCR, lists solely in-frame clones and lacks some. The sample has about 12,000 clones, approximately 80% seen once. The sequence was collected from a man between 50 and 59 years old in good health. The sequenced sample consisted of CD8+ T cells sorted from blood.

CDR3 region: CASSLARNEQYF. The CDR3 nucleotides read TGTGCCAGCAGCCTAGCTAGAAACGAGCAGTACTTC. The chain couples TRBV5-6 to TRBJ2-7, with a weak D call TRBD2 (5 bases). CDR1 and CDR2 from the germline V gene are SGHDT and YYEEEE. V gave up 4 bases and J gave up 5 bases, with 10 bases separating them. The CDR3 loop spans 12 amino acids.